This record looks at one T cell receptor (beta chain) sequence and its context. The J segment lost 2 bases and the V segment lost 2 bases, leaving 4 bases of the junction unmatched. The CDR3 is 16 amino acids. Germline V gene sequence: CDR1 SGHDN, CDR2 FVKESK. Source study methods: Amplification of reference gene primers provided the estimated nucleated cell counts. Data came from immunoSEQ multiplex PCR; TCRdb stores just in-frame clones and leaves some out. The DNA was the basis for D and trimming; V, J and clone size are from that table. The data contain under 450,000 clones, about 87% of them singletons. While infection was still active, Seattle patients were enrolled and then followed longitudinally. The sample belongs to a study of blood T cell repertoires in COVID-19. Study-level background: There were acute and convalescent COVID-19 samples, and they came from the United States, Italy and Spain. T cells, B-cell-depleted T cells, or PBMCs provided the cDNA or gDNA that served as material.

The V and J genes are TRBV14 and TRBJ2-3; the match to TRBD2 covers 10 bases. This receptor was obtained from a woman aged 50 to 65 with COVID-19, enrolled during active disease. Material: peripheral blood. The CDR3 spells CASSQSGGAPTDTQYF. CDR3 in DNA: TGTGCCAGCAGCCAAAGCGGGGGGGCACCCACAGATACGCAGTATTTT.